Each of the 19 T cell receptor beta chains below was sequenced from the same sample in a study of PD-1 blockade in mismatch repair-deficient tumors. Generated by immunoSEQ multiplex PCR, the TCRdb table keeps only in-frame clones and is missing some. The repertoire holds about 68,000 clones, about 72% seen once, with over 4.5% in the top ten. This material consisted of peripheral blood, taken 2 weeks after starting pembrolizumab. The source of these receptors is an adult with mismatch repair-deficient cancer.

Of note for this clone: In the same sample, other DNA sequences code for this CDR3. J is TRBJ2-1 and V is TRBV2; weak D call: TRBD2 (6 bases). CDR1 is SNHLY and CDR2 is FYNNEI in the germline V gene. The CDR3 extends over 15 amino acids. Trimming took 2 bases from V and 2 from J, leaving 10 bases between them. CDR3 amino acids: CASSESGSPYNEQFF. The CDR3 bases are TGTGCCAGCAGTGAATCCGGGAGCCCCTACAATGAGCAGTTCTTC.

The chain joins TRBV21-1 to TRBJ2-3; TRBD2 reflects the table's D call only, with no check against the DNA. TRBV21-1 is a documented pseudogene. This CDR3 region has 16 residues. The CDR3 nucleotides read TGTGCCAGCAGCCTCAGGACCACTCGGGATACAGATACGCAGTATTTT. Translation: CASSLRTTRDTDTQYF.

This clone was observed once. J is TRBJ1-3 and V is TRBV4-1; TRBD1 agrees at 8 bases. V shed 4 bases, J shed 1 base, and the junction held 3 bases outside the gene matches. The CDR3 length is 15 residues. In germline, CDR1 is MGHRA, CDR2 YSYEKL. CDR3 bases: TGCGCCAGCAGCCTAGGGACAGGTTCTGGAAACACCATATATTTT. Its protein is CASSLGTGSGNTIYF.

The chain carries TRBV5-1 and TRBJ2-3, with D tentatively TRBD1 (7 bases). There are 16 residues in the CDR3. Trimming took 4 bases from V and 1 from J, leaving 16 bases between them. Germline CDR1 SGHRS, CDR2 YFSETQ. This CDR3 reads CASSPPGGTGTDTQYF. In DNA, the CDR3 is TGCGCCAGCAGCCCCCCAGGGGGGACAGGCACAGATACGCAGTATTTT. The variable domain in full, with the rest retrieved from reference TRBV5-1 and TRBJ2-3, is KAGVTQTPRYLIKTRGQQVTLSCSPISGHRSVSWYQQTPGQGLQFLFEYFSETQRNKGNFPGRFSGRQFSNSRSEMNVSTLELGDSALYLCASSPPGGTGTDTQYFGPGTRLTVL.

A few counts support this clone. CDR3 amino acids: CASYRSGVRSGELFF. CDR3 coding DNA: TGCGCCAGCTACCGTAGCGGGGTCCGGTCCGGGGAGCTGTTTTTT. The genes are TRBV5-1 and TRBJ2-2; 8 bases line up with TRBD2. The V and J ends lost 7 bases and 6 bases, in that order; junction bases with no gene match: 11. The CDR3 loop spans 15 amino acids. Germline CDR1 reads SGHRS; CDR2 reads YFSETQ.

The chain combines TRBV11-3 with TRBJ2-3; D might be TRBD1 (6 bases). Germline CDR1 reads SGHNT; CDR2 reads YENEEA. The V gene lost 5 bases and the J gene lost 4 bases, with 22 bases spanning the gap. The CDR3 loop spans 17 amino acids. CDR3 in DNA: TGTGCCAGCAGCCCTCGGACAGCTGAAGTAGGGGCAGATACGCAGTATTTT. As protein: CASSPRTAEVGADTQYF.

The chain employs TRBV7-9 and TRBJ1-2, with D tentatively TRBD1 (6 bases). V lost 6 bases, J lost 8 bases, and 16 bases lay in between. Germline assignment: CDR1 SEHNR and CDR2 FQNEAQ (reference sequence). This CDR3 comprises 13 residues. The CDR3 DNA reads TGTGCCAGCAGACAGGAGGGGGTCGAAGGCTACACCTTC. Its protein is CASRQEGVEGYTF. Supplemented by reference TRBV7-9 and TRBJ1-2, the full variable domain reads DTGVSQNPRHKITKRGQNVTFRCDPISEHNRLYWYRQTLGQGPEFLTYFQNEAQLEKSRLLSDRFSAERPKGSFSTLEIQRTEQGDSAMYLCASRQEGVEGYTFGSGTRLTVV.

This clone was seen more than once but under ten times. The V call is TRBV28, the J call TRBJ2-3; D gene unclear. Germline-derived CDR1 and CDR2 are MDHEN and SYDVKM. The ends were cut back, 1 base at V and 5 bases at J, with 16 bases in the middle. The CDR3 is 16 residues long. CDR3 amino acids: CASSLLDRSSKDTQYF. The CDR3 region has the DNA TGTGCCAGCAGTTTATTAGACCGGTCCTCTAAAGATACGCAGTATTTT. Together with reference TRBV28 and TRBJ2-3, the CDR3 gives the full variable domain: DVKVTQSSRYLVKRTGEKVFLECVQDMDHENMFWYRQDPGLGLRLIYFSYDVKMKEKGDIPEGYSVSREKKERFSLILESASTNQTSMYLCASSLLDRSSKDTQYFGPGTRLTVL.

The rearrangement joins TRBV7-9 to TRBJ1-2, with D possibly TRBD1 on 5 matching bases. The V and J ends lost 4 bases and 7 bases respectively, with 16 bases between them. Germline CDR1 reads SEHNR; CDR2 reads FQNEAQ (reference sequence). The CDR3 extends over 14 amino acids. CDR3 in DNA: TGTGCCAGCAGCTCAACTGAGGGGCCTGGTGGCTACACCTTC. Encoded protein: CASSSTEGPGGYTF.

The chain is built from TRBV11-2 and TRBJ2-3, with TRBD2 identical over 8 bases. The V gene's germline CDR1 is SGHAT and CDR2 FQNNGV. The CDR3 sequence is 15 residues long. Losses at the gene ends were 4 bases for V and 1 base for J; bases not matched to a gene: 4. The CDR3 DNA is TGTGCCAGCAGCTCGGGACTAGTCGGCACAGATACGCAGTATTTT. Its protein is CASSSGLVGTDTQYF.

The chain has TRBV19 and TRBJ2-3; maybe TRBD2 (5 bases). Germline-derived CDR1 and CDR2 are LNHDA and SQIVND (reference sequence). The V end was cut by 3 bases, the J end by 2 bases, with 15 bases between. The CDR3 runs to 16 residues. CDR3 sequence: CASSIRRAENTDTQYF. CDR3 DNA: TGTGCCAGTAGTATTAGGCGGGCGGAAAACACAGATACGCAGTATTTT.

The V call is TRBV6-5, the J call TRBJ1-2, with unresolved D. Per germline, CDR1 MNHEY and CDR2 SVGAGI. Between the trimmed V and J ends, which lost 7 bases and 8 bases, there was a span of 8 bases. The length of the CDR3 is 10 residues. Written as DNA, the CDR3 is TGTGCCAGCACTGCCCGAGGCTACACCTTC. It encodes CASTARGYTF.

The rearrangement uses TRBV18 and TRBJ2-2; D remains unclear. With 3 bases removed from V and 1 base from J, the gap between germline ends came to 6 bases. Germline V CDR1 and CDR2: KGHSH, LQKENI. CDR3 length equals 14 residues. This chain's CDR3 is CASSPERNTGELFF. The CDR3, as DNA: TGTGCCAGCTCACCCGAAAGGAACACCGGGGAGCTGTTTTTT.

CDR3 sequence (DNA): TGTGCCAGCAGCTTGTTTGGAACTGGGACTAACTATGGCTACACCTTC. It encodes CASSLFGTGTNYGYTF. The V call is TRBV5-6, the J call TRBJ1-2; D gene ambiguous. V lost 1 base and J 0 bases, leaving 13 bases between the germline ends. This CDR3 comprises 16 residues. Germline lookup yields CDR1 SGHDT and CDR2 YYEEEE.

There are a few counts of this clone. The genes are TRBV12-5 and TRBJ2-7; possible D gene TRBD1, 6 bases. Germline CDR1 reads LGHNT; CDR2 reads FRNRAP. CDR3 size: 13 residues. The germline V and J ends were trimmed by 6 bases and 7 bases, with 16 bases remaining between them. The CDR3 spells CASGQGPAQEQYF. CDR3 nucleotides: TGTGCTAGTGGACAGGGACCTGCACAGGAGCAGTACTTC.

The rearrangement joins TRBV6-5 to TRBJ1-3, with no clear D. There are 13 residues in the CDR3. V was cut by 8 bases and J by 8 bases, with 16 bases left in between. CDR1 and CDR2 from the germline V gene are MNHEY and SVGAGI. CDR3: CASSLRAGDTIYF. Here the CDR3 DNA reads TGTGCCAGCTCCCTTCGGGCCGGCGACACCATATATTTT.

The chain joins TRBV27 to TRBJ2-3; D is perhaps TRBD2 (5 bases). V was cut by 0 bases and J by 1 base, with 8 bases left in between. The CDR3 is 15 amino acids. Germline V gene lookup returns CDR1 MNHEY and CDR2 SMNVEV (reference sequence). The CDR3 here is CASSLSSARTDTQYF. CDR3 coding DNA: TGTGCCAGCAGTTTATCTAGCGCGCGCACAGATACGCAGTATTTT.

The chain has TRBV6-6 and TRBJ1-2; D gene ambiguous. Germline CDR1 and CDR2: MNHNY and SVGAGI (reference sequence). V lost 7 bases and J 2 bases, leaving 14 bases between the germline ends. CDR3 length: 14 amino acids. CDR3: CASTKAGLNYGYTF. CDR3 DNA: TGTGCCAGCACCAAGGCCGGACTGAACTATGGCTACACCTTC.

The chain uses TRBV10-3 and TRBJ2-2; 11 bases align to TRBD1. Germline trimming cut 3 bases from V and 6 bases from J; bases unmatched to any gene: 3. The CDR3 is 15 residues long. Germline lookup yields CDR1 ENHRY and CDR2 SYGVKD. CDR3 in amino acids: CAISDGTGGAGELFF. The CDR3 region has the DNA TGTGCCATCAGTGACGGGACAGGGGGGGCCGGGGAGCTGTTTTTT.